Listed below are T cell receptor beta chains from one sample, sequenced in a study of OX40 agonist ivuxolimab in advanced cancers. Libraries were prepared by immunoSEQ multiplex PCR; TCRdb keeps only in-frame clonotypes and omits some of them. Of 66,000 or so clones in the sample, about 85% were seen once. Sequenced material: CD4+ or CD8+ T cells sorted from blood, taken in a trial of the OX40 agonist ivuxolimab. Receptors were obtained from an adult with an advanced solid tumor such as melanoma, head and neck, liver or kidney cancer. The CDR3 runs from the conserved cysteine through the conserved F or W. D genes are given only for firm matches. A clone size is listed for some rows: how often the clone was seen (once, few, many), or a class if it is expanded.

.	.	TRBV5-1	TRBJ2-7	CASSQGTTYEQYF	TGCGCCAGCAGCCAGGGTACAACCTACGAGCAGTACTTC
.	TRBD1	TRBV29-1	TRBJ2-3	CSVTIPGQGFTDTQYF	TGCAGCGTTACAATACCGGGACAGGGGTTCACAGATACGCAGTATTTT
.	.	TRBV4-3	TRBJ1-2	CASSQDSGTNYGYTF	TGCGCCAGCAGCCAAGATAGTGGTACTAACTATGGCTACACCTTC
.	TRBD2	TRBV7-2	TRBJ2-7	CASSLKAGESYEQYF	TGTGCCAGCAGCTTAAAAGCGGGGGAATCCTACGAGCAGTACTTC
.	TRBD2	TRBV19	TRBJ2-1	CASSSNSGLAGGLWYNEQFF	TGTGCCAGTAGTTCGAACTCCGGACTAGCGGGGGGGTTATGGTACAATGAGCAGTTCTTC
.	TRBD2	TRBV5-1	TRBJ2-1	CASSSDPSGGTLTEQFF	TGCGCCAGCAGCTCCGACCCTAGCGGGGGGACTCTGACTGAGCAGTTCTTC
.	.	TRBV9	TRBJ1-3	CASTTAPVAGNTIYF	TGTGCCAGCACCACAGCTCCGGTGGCCGGAAACACCATATATTTT
.	.	TRBV6-5	TRBJ2-7	CTSSYAGIEPYEQYF	TGTACCAGCAGTTACGCCGGGATCGAACCCTACGAGCAGTACTTC
.	TRBD1	TRBV2	TRBJ1-2	CASIRDSNTNYGYTF	TGTGCCAGCATACGGGACAGCAACACTAACTATGGCTACACCTTC
.	TRBD2	TRBV20-1	TRBJ2-1	CSASSGGLKFF	TGCAGTGCTAGTTCGGGGGGACTAAAGTTCTTC
.	.	TRBV7-8	TRBJ1-1	CASSFSGETAFF	TGTGCCAGCAGCTTTTCAGGGGAAACAGCTTTCTTT
.	TRBD1	TRBV25-1	TRBJ2-3	CASSGGQVVGDTQYF	TGTGCCAGCAGTGGAGGACAGGTAGTAGGGGATACGCAGTATTTT
.	TRBD2	TRBV7-3	TRBJ2-7	CASSPGLAGNNYEQYF	TGTGCCAGCAGCCCGGGACTAGCGGGGAACAACTACGAGCAGTACTTC
few	.	TRBV5-1	TRBJ1-3	CASSSTAGNTIYF	TGCGCCAGCAGCTCGACAGCTGGAAACACCATATATTTT
.	.	TRBV27	TRBJ2-7	CASSVWGNEQYF	TGTGCCAGCAGTGTATGGGGAAACGAGCAGTACTTC
.	.	TRBV10-3	TRBJ2-5	CASRGSGETQYF	TGTGCCAGCCGTGGGTCAGGTGAGACCCAGTACTTC
.	.	TRBV19	TRBJ2-2	CASSAQPGELFF	TGTGCCAGTAGTGCACAGCCCGGGGAGCTGTTTTTT
.	.	TRBV4-2	TRBJ1-4	CASSQRSVREKLFF	TGTGCCAGCAGCCAGCGATCTGTTAGGGAAAAACTGTTTTTT